One sample yielded the 31 T cell receptor beta chains listed below, sequenced in a study of blood T cell repertoires in COVID-19. Generated by immunoSEQ multiplex PCR, the TCRdb table keeps only in-frame clones and is missing some. The sample consists of around 220,000 clones, less than 90% of them appearing once. Sequencing input: peripheral blood. The receptors come from a man aged 40-49 years with active or convalescent COVID-19.

The gene calls are TRBV9 and TRBJ2-1; 8 bases map to TRBD2. V shed 3 bases, J shed 2 bases, and the junction held 4 bases outside the gene matches. CDR3 length: 15 residues. Germline V lookup: CDR1 SGDLS, CDR2 YYNGEE. The CDR3 bases are TGTGCCAGCAGCGGGAGCGGGGGAACCTACAATGAGCAGTTCTTC. This encodes CASSGSGGTYNEQFF.

The chain links TRBV7-9 to TRBJ1-2; the D is unclear. The ends were cut back, 5 bases at V and 2 bases at J, with 9 bases in the middle. CDR1 is SEHNR, CDR2 FQNEAQ, per germline (reference sequence). The CDR3 extends over 13 amino acids. In DNA form, the CDR3 reads TGTGCCAGCAGCGTATCAGAAAACTATGGCTACACCTTC. The encoded protein is CASSVSENYGYTF.

The CDR3 protein is CASRREAEAFF. Written as DNA, the CDR3 is TGTGCCAGCAGGCGGGAGGCTGAAGCTTTCTTT. The chain combines TRBV27 with TRBJ1-1; D remains unclear. Looked up from germline, CDR1 is MNHEY and CDR2 is SMNVEV (reference sequence). Between the trimmed V and J ends, which lost 6 bases and 6 bases, there was a span of 8 bases. The CDR3 has 11 amino acids.

The chain carries TRBV2 and TRBJ1-1; no firm D call. Per the germline V gene, CDR1 is SNHLY and CDR2 is FYNNEI. V lost 3 bases and J lost 12, with 11 bases in between. The CDR3 has 11 residues. CDR3 bases: TGTGCCAGCAGTGATCCGGGGTCGACTTTCTTT. This gives the protein CASSDPGSTFF.

V gene TRBV29-1 combines with J gene TRBJ2-1, with no clear D. Trimming shortened V by 8 bases and J by 4 bases, and 18 bases separated the two germline ends. Germline-derived CDR1 and CDR2 are SQVTM and ANQGSEA. CDR3 length: 14 residues. The CDR3 loop reads CSTPLGARYNEQFF. The CDR3, as DNA: TGCAGCACTCCCTTAGGAGCGAGATACAATGAGCAGTTCTTC.

The rearrangement links TRBV2 to TRBJ2-7; possible D gene TRBD2, 5 bases. CDR3 length equals 15 residues. V lost 8 bases and J 1 base, leaving 18 bases between the germline ends. Germline CDR1 reads SNHLY; CDR2 reads FYNNEI. For the CDR3, the DNA is TGTGCCAGCGTCCGGGGTGACACTCGATCCTACGAGCAGTACTTC. It is translated as CASVRGDTRSYEQYF.

The V gene is TRBV7-8, the J gene TRBJ2-7, with TRBD2 matching 14 bases. J was trimmed by 4 bases and V by 1 base; bases with no gene match: 9. The length of the CDR3 is 18 residues. The germline V gene has CDR1 SGHVS and CDR2 FQNEAQ. In nucleotides, the CDR3 is TGTGCCAGCAGCTTAGGAGGACTAGCGGGAGGTAAAAGGTACGAGCAGTACTTC. It specifies CASSLGGLAGGKRYEQYF.

This clone was observed a handful of times. The gene calls are TRBV5-1 and TRBJ2-1; 7 positions agree with TRBD1. Per germline, CDR1 SGHRS and CDR2 YFSETQ. The CDR3 runs 16 residues. V was pared by 4 bases and J by 6 bases, with 13 bases of the junction left unmatched. The CDR3 DNA reads TGCGCCAGCAGCCCGGGACAGCCCTACCGATTCAATGAGCAGTTCTTC. It is translated as CASSPGQPYRFNEQFF. Complete variable domain (other parts from reference TRBV5-1 and TRBJ2-1): KAGVTQTPRYLIKTRGQQVTLSCSPISGHRSVSWYQQTPGQGLQFLFEYFSETQRNKGNFPGRFSGRQFSNSRSEMNVSTLELGDSALYLCASSPGQPYRFNEQFFGPGTRLTVL.

The CDR3 loop reads CASSHADRFYGYTF. The CDR3 DNA follows: TGTGCCAGCAGCCATGCGGACAGGTTCTATGGCTACACCTTC. This chain links TRBV3-1 (or the pseudogene TRBV3-2) with TRBJ1-2, with 7 bases that match TRBD1. J lost 4 bases, V lost 3 bases, and 5 bases had no gene match. The CDR3 is made up of 14 amino acids. Per the germline V gene, CDR1 is LGHDT and CDR2 is YNNKEL (reference sequence).

The rearrangement links TRBV25-1 to TRBJ1-1, with 9 bases fitting TRBD1. Trimming cost V 5 bases and J 7 bases; bases outside gene matches: 14. Looked up from germline, CDR1 is MGHDK and CDR2 is SYGVNS. The CDR3 has 16 amino acids. CDR3 region: CASSTPPGQGGSEAFF. CDR3 in DNA: TGTGCCAGCAGTACCCCACCGGGACAGGGAGGCAGTGAAGCTTTCTTT.

To note about this clone: At one end, the junction sequence differs from germline, possibly due to a read error. The chain uses TRBV7-3 and TRBJ2-3, with TRBD2 matching over 16 bases. The CDR3 extends over 17 amino acids. CDR1 and CDR2 from the germline V gene are SGHTA and FQGTGA. CDR3 sequence: CASSSAGTSGGADTQYF. The CDR3 DNA is TGTGCCAGCAGCTCGGCCGGGACTAGCGGGGGGGCAGACACGCAGTATTTT.

The rearrangement links TRBV5-1 to TRBJ2-1; D is possibly TRBD2 (5 bases). Trimming cost V 4 bases and J 8 bases, with 19 bases left between them. Germline assignment: CDR1 SGHRS and CDR2 YFSETQ. The CDR3 is 15 residues long. The CDR3 DNA follows: TGCGCCAGCAGCCTAACGCAGGACGAGGGTGATGAGCAGTTCTTC. Its protein is CASSLTQDEGDEQFF.

This chain links TRBV28 with TRBJ2-7, with 7 bases identical to TRBD2. Per the germline V gene, CDR1 is MDHEN and CDR2 is SYDVKM. V trimming: 9 bases; J trimming: 6 bases; junction bases outside the gene matches: 17. The CDR3 is made up of 15 amino acids. For the CDR3, the DNA is TGTGCCAGTTCCGGGCGGACTCCAGGGAGGGTCGAGCAGTACTTC. Amino acids: CASSGRTPGRVEQYF.

V and J are TRBV4-1 and TRBJ2-3; perhaps TRBD2 as D (5 bases). V was shortened by 3 bases and J by 2 bases, with 9 bases between the two germline ends. This CDR3 comprises 14 residues. Germline V gene sequence: CDR1 MGHRA, CDR2 YSYEKL. CDR3 bases: TGCGCCAGCAGCCATAAACTAGACACAGATACGCAGTATTTT. Protein product: CASSHKLDTDTQYF.

The chain carries TRBV10-1 and TRBJ2-1; 8 bases fit TRBD1. The CDR3 spans 15 residues. V shed 6 bases, J shed 7 bases, and the junction held 11 bases outside the gene matches. Per the germline V gene, CDR1 is WNHNN and CDR2 is SYGVQD (reference sequence). The DNA of the CDR3 is TGCGCCAGCAGATCATCACAGGGGGTAGGGAATGAGCAGTTCTTC. It is translated as CASRSSQGVGNEQFF.

The chain uses TRBV28 and TRBJ2-3, with TRBD2 matching 10 bases. From germline, CDR1 is MDHEN and CDR2 SYDVKM. The CDR3 loop spans 18 amino acids. After removal of 3 bases from V and 1 base from J, the junction contained 10 bases not matched to a gene. As DNA, the CDR3 is TGTGCCAGCAGTTTTGGGACTACTAGCGGGGCGGGCACAGATACGCAGTATTTT. Its protein is CASSFGTTSGAGTDTQYF. The variable domain in full, completed from reference TRBV28 and TRBJ2-3, reads DVKVTQSSRYLVKRTGEKVFLECVQDMDHENMFWYRQDPGLGLRLIYFSYDVKMKEKGDIPEGYSVSREKKERFSLILESASTNQTSMYLCASSFGTTSGAGTDTQYFGPGTRLTVL.

The chain employs TRBV2 and TRBJ2-5, with TRBD2 matching over 7 bases. The CDR3 length is 14 residues. Germline CDR1 reads SNHLY; CDR2 reads FYNNEI. V shed 5 bases, J shed 5 bases, and the junction held 8 bases outside the gene matches. Here the CDR3 reads CASSPTAAGETQYF. The CDR3 region has the DNA TGTGCCAGCAGTCCTACGGCAGCGGGGGAGACCCAGTACTTC.

The chain combines TRBV7-3 with TRBJ2-3, with no clear D. V shed 6 bases and J shed 0 bases, with 10 bases lying between them. The CDR3 length is 14 residues. Per the germline V gene, CDR1 is SGHTA and CDR2 is FQGTGA. The CDR3 sequence is CASSPRRSTDTQYF. The DNA of the CDR3 is TGTGCCAGCAGTCCTAGGCGGAGCACAGATACGCAGTATTTT.

The CDR3 bases are TGTGCCACCAGCAGTTATACGGACAGCTCCTTCTATGGCTACACCTTC. Its translation: CATSSYTDSSFYGYTF. This chain uses TRBV15 with TRBJ1-2; D may be TRBD1 (6 bases). This CDR3 is 16 amino acids long. Trimming cost V 3 bases and J 4 bases, with 18 bases left between them. Germline V CDR1 and CDR2: LNHNV, YYDKDF (reference sequence).

This sequence joins TRBV5-1 and TRBJ1-3; 9 bases line up with TRBD1. Germline CDR1 SGHRS, CDR2 YFSETQ. V was pared by 0 bases and J by 8 bases, with 3 bases of the junction left unmatched. The CDR3 spans 14 residues. CDR3 amino acids: CASSLAGQGYTIYF. CDR3 coding DNA: TGCGCCAGCAGCTTGGCTGGACAGGGGTACACCATATATTTT.

This chain links TRBV7-9 with TRBJ2-7; 13 nucleotides match TRBD2. The CDR3 consists of 16 residues. Germline CDR1 reads SEHNR; CDR2 reads FQNEAQ (reference sequence). V lost 1 base and J lost 3; bases outside the gene matches: 3. The DNA for the CDR3 is TGTGCCAGCAGCTTAGGGGGACTAGCGGGAAACTACGAGCAGTACTTC. Translating gives CASSLGGLAGNYEQYF.

The chain has TRBV28 and TRBJ1-5; TRBD1 is a possible D gene (6 bases). The CDR3 has 16 amino acids. Germline-derived CDR1 and CDR2 are MDHEN and SYDVKM. The V end was cut by 10 bases, the J end by 3 bases, with 22 bases between. Written as DNA, the CDR3 is TGTGCCACCCAGTCTTCGGGGGGCGCATTCAATCAGCCCCAGCATTTT. Residues: CATQSSGGAFNQPQHF. The whole variable domain, filled in from reference TRBV28 and TRBJ1-5, reads DVKVTQSSRYLVKRTGEKVFLECVQDMDHENMFWYRQDPGLGLRLIYFSYDVKMKEKGDIPEGYSVSREKKERFSLILESASTNQTSMYLCATQSSGGAFNQPQHFGDGTRLSIL.

This chain joins TRBV5-4 and TRBJ1-2; possibly TRBD1 for D (5 bases). Trimming removed 4 bases from V and 0 bases from J, with 16 bases in between. Germline V lookup: CDR1 SGHNT, CDR2 YYREEE (reference sequence). The CDR3 runs to 16 residues. CDR3: CASSLLKGLPNYGYTF. The CDR3 DNA reads TGTGCCAGCAGCCTGCTTAAGGGACTCCCTAACTATGGCTACACCTTC.

The genes are TRBV13 and TRBJ2-7; 8 bases are shared with TRBD2. Trimming cost V 0 bases and J 4 bases; bases outside gene matches: 5. Germline V gene data show CDR1 as PRHDT and CDR2 as FYEKMQ (reference sequence). The CDR3 loop spans 15 amino acids. The CDR3 region is CASSLGFSGDYEQYF. DNA for the CDR3: TGTGCCAGCAGCTTAGGGTTTAGCGGGGATTACGAGCAGTACTTC.

The chain links TRBV28 to TRBJ1-1; TRBD1 agrees at 7 bases. The germline CDR1 and CDR2 sequences are MDHEN and SYDVKM. V was pared by 6 bases and J by 1 base, with 5 bases of the junction left unmatched. The CDR3 covers 14 residues. The chain's CDR3 is CASSLGTANTEAFF. The CDR3 DNA is TGTGCCAGCAGCCTCGGGACAGCGAACACTGAAGCTTTCTTT.

The CDR3 sequence is CASSDGRGGRPYEQYF. CDR3 sequence (DNA): TGCGCCAGCAGTGATGGGCGGGGGGGCCGTCCCTACGAGCAGTACTTC. The chain links TRBV10-2 to TRBJ2-7; 9 positions agree with TRBD2. Germline-derived CDR1 and CDR2 are WSHSY and SAAADI. The CDR3 extends over 16 amino acids. The junction had 8 bases not matched to a gene; V was cut back by 3 bases and J by 2 bases.

This clone has only one observation. The gene calls are TRBV25-1 and TRBJ1-5, with D tentatively TRBD1 (5 bases). The CDR3 is 13 amino acids. With 5 bases removed from V and 11 bases from J, the gap between germline ends came to 16 bases. Per germline, CDR1 MGHDK and CDR2 SYGVNS. The CDR3 DNA reads as TGTGCCAGCAGTCCACCAGGGCAGAGGACCCAGCATTTT. The encoded protein is CASSPPGQRTQHF.

The V call is TRBV19, the J call TRBJ1-5; possible D gene TRBD1, 5 bases. The CDR3 consists of 15 residues. Trimming cost V 6 bases and J 2 bases, with 14 bases left between them. CDR1 and CDR2 from the germline V gene are LNHDA and SQIVND (reference sequence). The CDR3 sequence: CASRGTSSGNQPQHF. The CDR3 DNA reads as TGTGCCAGTAGGGGGACTTCGAGCGGCAATCAGCCCCAGCATTTT.

The chain couples TRBV2 to TRBJ1-2, with D perhaps matching TRBD1 (6 bases). Germline lookup yields CDR1 SNHLY and CDR2 FYNNEI. V was trimmed by 6 bases and J by 0 bases, leaving 11 bases between them. This CDR3 comprises 14 residues. CDR3 residues: CASSDRIANYGYTF. DNA for the CDR3: TGTGCCAGCAGCGACAGGATTGCTAACTATGGCTACACCTTC.

V is TRBV2 and J is TRBJ1-5; 8 bases are a match to TRBD1. The germline gives CDR1 SNHLY, CDR2 FYNNEI. The CDR3 contains 15 residues. The ends lost 8 bases at V and 0 bases at J; junction bases unmatched: 6. The CDR3 loop is CASATGDYSNQPQHF. Here the CDR3 DNA reads TGTGCCAGCGCGACAGGGGACTATAGCAATCAGCCCCAGCATTTT. Using reference TRBV2 and TRBJ1-5 for the parts outside the CDR3, the full variable domain is EPEVTQTPSHQVTQMGQEVILRCVPISNHLYFYWYRQILGQKVEFLVSFYNNEISEKSEIFDDQFSVERPDGSNFTLKIRSTKLEDSAMYFCASATGDYSNQPQHFGDGTRLSIL.

V gene TRBV29-1 combines with J gene TRBJ2-3, with D possibly TRBD2 on 6 matching bases. The germline V gene encodes CDR1 SQVTM and CDR2 ANQGSEA. The CDR3 loop spans 13 amino acids. V dropped 6 bases and J dropped 2 bases, with 12 bases sitting between them. The CDR3 nucleotides are TGCAGCGTCGGGGGACGGTTCACAGATACGCAGTATTTT. It codes for CSVGGRFTDTQYF.